The clone carrying this T cell receptor beta chain is judged large. The antigen is not known. Whole-study results and caveats: Tumor Tregs overlapped most with tumor, then blood, naive CD4+ cells. Under 2.2% of tumor Treg sequences matched blood Tregs or memory cells. In terms of TCR gene usage, tumor memory CD4+ T cells clustered together with blood and lymph node memory CD4+ cells, as well as with lymph node naive CD4+ cells.

The V segment lost 3 bases and the J segment 7 bases; nucleotides outside the gene matches: 8. This CDR3 spans 15 amino acids. Amplification of TRBV12-4/TRBJ1-2 clonotypes used adaptor-ligated barcode primers. A single record per CDR3 protein comes from TCRdb applying MiXCR to the multiplex PCR reads. The sample contains over a thousand distinct CDR3 sequences, 16% of which appear only once. The sample taken for sequencing was naive CD4+ T cells sorted from blood. This sample's subset: naive CD4+ T cells, CD4+CD45RA+CD25-. V is TRBV12-3 or TRBV12-4 and J is TRBJ1-2; the match to TRBD1 covers 10 bases. This TCR came from a female donor with breast cancer. The CDR3 sequence: CASSFEGQGLSGYTF. The DNA for the CDR3 is TGTGCCAGCAGTTTCGAGGGACAGGGGTTATCTGGCTACACCTTC.